One TCR beta chain is described in this entry. The antigen this receptor binds is unknown. One base away there is no much larger clone; base qualities are not given. This entry is derived from a study of T cell changes during pregnancy in multiple sclerosis (dated by TCRdb to between 2019 and 2020). The study in broad terms: The study examined how the T cell repertoire changed over the course of pregnancy in women with multiple sclerosis.

To prepare the library, the immunoSEQ multiplex PCR assay was applied. TCRdb carries this immuneACCESS record with in-frame sequences only. Its versions omit some clonotypes, under half of them owing to an unresolved V gene in the studies checked, with the rest unexplained. This sample has more than 40,000 clones in its table, and about nine tenths of those were observed once. The ten biggest clones cover roughly 9% of the sample. Ends trimmed: V by 1 base, J by 0 bases; bases unmatched to a gene: 6. The CDR3 contains 15 residues, cysteine and phenylalanine counted. CDR3 DNA is the only sequence kept; it has 45 bases, read in frame from the first base. Via the germline V gene (reference sequence), CDR1 is GTSNPN and CDR2 SVGIG.

This TCR was sampled from a female donor with multiple sclerosis, enrolled in a pregnancy study. The rearrangement joined TRBV30 to TRBJ2-7; TRBD1 lines up with 7 middle nucleotides. The starting material was CD8+ T cells from peripheral blood mononuclear cells, obtained after pregnancy. The nucleotide sequence is TGTGCCTGGAGTGGGAAACAGGGGCACTCCTACGAGCAGTACTTC. This encodes CAWSGKQGHSYEQYF.